The T cell receptor (beta chain) under discussion was sequenced for a study of T cell responses to AZD1222 COVID-19 vaccine. Findings and caveats of the study: Clonal diversity may have been underestimated in mostly white British donors. Reports say nearly half of spike-specific TCRs go after unmutated variant regions. Following two doses of AZD1222, Spike-specific TCR breadth and depth rose. Of the AZD1222 recipients, only five to seven were seropositive at baseline.

Germline values: CDR1 LNHDA, CDR2 SQIVND (reference sequence). This CDR3 is 13 amino acids long. Trimming removed 1 base at V and 7 bases at J, with 8 bases between. Clones were sequenced by immunoSEQ multiplex PCR, and TCRdb holds only the in-frame ones, with some missing. The data contain about 110,000 clones, roughly 89% of them seen just once; the ten biggest clones take up 3.1%. With regard to this clone: Antigen specificity is unknown.

Here the sequenced sample was peripheral blood, taken on day 0 of MenACWY control vaccination. This sequence joins TRBV19 and TRBJ1-5; D is unclear. This clonotype was sampled from an adult in good health. Written as DNA, the CDR3 is TGTGCCAGTAGTATAGGCAGGCAGCAGCCCCAGCATTTT. This gives the protein CASSIGRQQPQHF.